This T cell receptor (beta chain) stems from a study of CXCR3-negative and CXCR3-positive naive CD8 T cells. The study made its TRB cDNA libraries by 5' RACE, adding UMI labels. Using the 5' RACE reads, TCRdb records one entry per CDR3 protein without DNA. The table lists 46,000 or so distinct CDR3 sequences. Germline V CDR1 and CDR2: SGHRS, YFSETQ. The CDR3 extends over 13 amino acids. The source of this sequence is a human donor in good health. Some clones in this sample may be carry-over from other donors' samples. The sequencing sample was made of naive CXCR3- CD8+ T cells from blood. Subset described: CD45RO-CCR7+CD27+CD95- naive CD8+ T cells lacking CXCR3 (TNR3-). The J gene is TRBJ2-2, the V gene TRBV5-1. CDR3 loop: CASTPANTGELFF.